This TCR beta chain is from a study of blood T cell repertoires in COVID-19. Study context: PBMCs, B-cell-depleted T cells, or T cells were the source of the cDNA or gDNA that made up the material.

Original data processing: Amplification with reference gene primers provided the estimates of nucleated cell counts. TCRdb's table, derived via immunoSEQ multiplex PCR, lists solely in-frame clones and lacks some. The DNA was the basis for D and trimming; V, J and clone size are from that table. Among about 200,000 clones listed, 70% to 90% were seen once. The sequenced sample consisted of peripheral blood. The sequence was obtained from a human donor in a cohort sampled during active COVID-19.

The CDR3 bases are TGTGCCAGCAGCTTCCCTCGGTCGGGGTACAGCAATGAGCAGTTCTTC. Protein product: CASSFPRSGYSNEQFF. The chain recombines TRBV7-9 with TRBJ2-1, with D tentatively TRBD2 (5 bases). The CDR3 contains 16 residues. Germline CDR1 and CDR2: SEHNR and FQNEAQ (reference sequence). Trimming removed 3 bases from V and 6 bases from J, with 18 bases in between.